This T cell receptor (beta chain) emerged from a study of CD8+CD57+ T cells in acquired aplastic anemia. About the study: DNA from sorted CD4+ and CD8+ cells averaged around 3 ug. Healthy donors gave 9.5 million to 12 million reads on average for CD4+ cells.

TCR beta VDJ and CDR3 were profiled, and genomic DNA was the template. In TCRdb, the reads were re-called with MiXCR into one record per CDR3 protein. The sample has about 110,000 distinct CDR3 sequences, under 60% seen once. Regarding this clonotype: The antigen is not known.

Study findings and constraints: Patients and controls had in common approximately 28 CD8+ CDR3 sequences.

The CDR3 covers 13 residues. Trimming shortened V by 7 bases and J by 5 bases, and 13 bases separated the two germline ends. Germline V gene data show CDR1 as ENHRY and CDR2 as SYGVKD. Sample: sorted CD4+, CD8+, or CD8+CD57+ T cells (not recorded which) from PBMCs. This sequence joins TRBV10-3 and TRBJ2-3; no clear D gene. This receptor was identified in a human donor in good health, serving as a control. CDR3 in DNA: TGTGCCATCAAGGATGGCTCGGGAGATACGCAGTATTTT. Translating it yields CAIKDGSGDTQYF.